Each of the 5 T cell receptor beta chains below was sequenced from the same sample in a study of regulatory dendritic cells for organ transplantation. Sequencing was performed with immunoSEQ multiplex PCR; in TCRdb, only in-frame clones are kept and a portion is missing. Of 9,500 to 15,000 clones listed, 74% are singletons. Sorted subsets were CFSE-labeled and cultured approximately 5 days with allogeneic dendritic cells. Which antigens these TCRs recognize remains unknown. What was sequenced was naive CD4+ T cells from blood cultured with regulatory dendritic cells. Subset here: CD45RA+ naive T cells. The receptors derive from a human donor in good health.

This clone was observed a few times. The V and J genes are TRBV27 and TRBJ1-2, with 9 bases fitting TRBD1. V lost 8 bases to trimming and J lost 7 bases; unmatched junction nucleotides: 5. The CDR3 consists of 12 residues. Germline V lookup: CDR1 MNHEY, CDR2 SMNVEV (reference sequence). Here the CDR3 DNA reads TGTGCCAGCGGAGACAGGGGGGCTGGCTACACCTTC. It translates to CASGDRGAGYTF.

DNA for the CDR3: TGTGCCAGCAGTTACGACCGTATAGCAGCCGGCGAGCAGTACTTC. Translating gives CASSYDRIAAGEQYF. The chain links TRBV6-6 to TRBJ2-7, with D hard to call. V lost 2 bases and J lost 6, with 17 bases in between. The CDR3 covers 15 residues. Germline V gene sequence: CDR1 MNHNY, CDR2 SVGAGI (reference sequence).

The V gene is TRBV5-1, the J gene TRBJ2-1, with a tentative D call TRBD2 (6 bases). Trimming shortened V by 0 bases and J by 6 bases, and 19 bases separated the two germline ends. CDR1 is SGHRS, CDR2 YFSETQ, per germline. The CDR3 is 17 amino acids. CDR3 loop: CASSLGPPRVRGNEQFF. The CDR3 region has the DNA TGCGCCAGCAGCTTGGGGCCCCCACGAGTGCGGGGCAATGAGCAGTTCTTC. Drawing the rest from reference TRBV5-1 and TRBJ2-1, the complete variable domain is KAGVTQTPRYLIKTRGQQVTLSCSPISGHRSVSWYQQTPGQGLQFLFEYFSETQRNKGNFPGRFSGRQFSNSRSEMNVSTLELGDSALYLCASSLGPPRVRGNEQFFGPGTRLTVL.

The chain uses TRBV18 and TRBJ2-5; no reliable D call. V was pared by 1 base and J by 1 base, with 7 bases between. This CDR3 has 14 residues. Germline CDR1 is KGHSH and CDR2 is LQKENI. The CDR3 spells CASSPLQRQETQYF. As DNA, the CDR3 is TGTGCCAGCTCACCACTCCAGCGCCAAGAGACCCAGTACTTC.

The chain links TRBV5-1 to TRBJ2-3; 9 bases align to TRBD1. Germline CDR1 SGHRS, CDR2 YFSETQ. V trimming: 4 bases; J trimming: 4 bases; junction bases outside the gene matches: 7. The CDR3 has 15 residues. In DNA, the CDR3 is TGCGCCAGCAGCCTCACAGGGGGCCTCGCAGATACGCAGTATTTT. Amino acids: CASSLTGGLADTQYF.